This T cell receptor beta chain was profiled in a study of shared clonotypes between healthy human individuals. DNA at about 210 ng, roughly 30,000 T cell genomes, went into sorted-subset replicate PCRs. TCRdb's table, derived via immunoSEQ multiplex PCR, lists solely in-frame clones and lacks some. The table includes a few hundred thousand clones, around 97% detected once. V lost 0 bases, J lost 5 bases, and 11 bases lay in between. The germline gives CDR1 SGHRS, CDR2 YFSETQ. The CDR3 spans 14 residues. This rearrangement joins TRBV5-1 to TRBJ1-1; D is perhaps TRBD1 (6 bases). The clonotype was recovered from a woman aged 25 to 39 in good health. The specimen sequenced was naive CD4+ T cells sorted from blood. Subset denoted: CD45RA+ positively selected. The CDR3 region has the DNA TGCGCCAGCAGCTTGGGAGTAGGGGGAACTGAAGCTTTCTTT. This codes for CASSLGVGGTEAFF.